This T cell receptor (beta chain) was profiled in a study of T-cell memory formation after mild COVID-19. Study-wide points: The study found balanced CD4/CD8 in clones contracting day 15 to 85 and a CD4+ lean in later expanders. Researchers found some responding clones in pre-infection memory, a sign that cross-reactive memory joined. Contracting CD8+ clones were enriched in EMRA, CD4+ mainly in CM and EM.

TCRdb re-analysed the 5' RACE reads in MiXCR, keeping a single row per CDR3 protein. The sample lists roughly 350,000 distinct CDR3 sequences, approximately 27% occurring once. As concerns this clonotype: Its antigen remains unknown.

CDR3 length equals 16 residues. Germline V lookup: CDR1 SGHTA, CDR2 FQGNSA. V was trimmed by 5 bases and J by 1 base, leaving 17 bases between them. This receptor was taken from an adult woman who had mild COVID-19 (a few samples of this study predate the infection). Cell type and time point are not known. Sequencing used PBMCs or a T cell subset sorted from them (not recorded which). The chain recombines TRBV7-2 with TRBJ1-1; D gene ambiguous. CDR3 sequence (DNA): TGTGCCAGCAGCCCACAATCCGGCAGGAGGAACACTGAAGCTTTCTTT. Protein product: CASSPQSGRRNTEAFF.